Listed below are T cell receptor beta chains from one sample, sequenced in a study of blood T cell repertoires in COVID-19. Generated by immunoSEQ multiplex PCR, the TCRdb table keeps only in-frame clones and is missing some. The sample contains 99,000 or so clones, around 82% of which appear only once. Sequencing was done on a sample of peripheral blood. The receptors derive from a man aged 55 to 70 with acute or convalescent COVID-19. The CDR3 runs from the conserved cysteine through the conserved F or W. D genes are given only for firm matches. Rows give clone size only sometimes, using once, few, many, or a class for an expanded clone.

cdr3_nt: TGTGCCAGCAGCTCGGGACAGACGTACACTGAAGCTTTCTTT
cdr3_aa: CASSSGQTYTEAFF
clone_size: -
v_call: TRBV13
d_call: TRBD1
j_call: TRBJ1-1

cdr3_nt: TGTGCCAGCAGCCAAGGACTAGCGGGGACCCCTAGCACAGATACGCAGTATTTT
cdr3_aa: CASSQGLAGTPSTDTQYF
clone_size: -
v_call: TRBV4-2
d_call: TRBD2
j_call: TRBJ2-3

cdr3_nt: TGTGCCAGCAGTTTATCCTCGACAGGGCGCGAGCAGTACTTC
cdr3_aa: CASSLSSTGREQYF
clone_size: -
v_call: TRBV27
d_call: TRBD1
j_call: TRBJ2-7

cdr3_nt: TGCAGCGTCCCGGGGACTAGCGGGATGACAGATACGCAGTATTTT
cdr3_aa: CSVPGTSGMTDTQYF
clone_size: -
v_call: TRBV29-1
d_call: TRBD2
j_call: TRBJ2-3

cdr3_nt: TGTGCCAGCAGCAGGGGACAGCCTAGCGAGCAGTACTTC
cdr3_aa: CASSRGQPSEQYF
clone_size: -
v_call: TRBV7-8
d_call: TRBD1
j_call: TRBJ2-7

cdr3_nt: TGTGCCAGCAGGTTTACCAGGGACAGCCAAGAGCAGTACTTC
cdr3_aa: CASRFTRDSQEQYF
clone_size: -
v_call: TRBV7-2
d_call: TRBD1
j_call: TRBJ2-7

cdr3_nt: TGTGCCAGCACGGGGTTCACTGAAGCTTTCTTT
cdr3_aa: CASTGFTEAFF
clone_size: few
v_call: TRBV2
d_call: -
j_call: TRBJ1-1

cdr3_nt: TGTGCCAGCACATTAGCGGCTAGCACAGATACGCAGTATTTT
cdr3_aa: CASTLAASTDTQYF
clone_size: medium-sized
v_call: TRBV11-3
d_call: -
j_call: TRBJ2-3

cdr3_nt: TGTGCCAGCAGTGTAATAGCGGGAGGTGATACGCAGTATTTT
cdr3_aa: CASSVIAGGDTQYF
clone_size: once
v_call: TRBV6-4
d_call: TRBD2
j_call: TRBJ2-3

cdr3_nt: TGTGCCAGCAGTTTACAGGGCCTGGGGCAGCCCCAGCATTTT
cdr3_aa: CASSLQGLGQPQHF
clone_size: -
v_call: TRBV6-6
d_call: -
j_call: TRBJ1-5

cdr3_nt: TGTGCCATCAGTGAAAACACCGGGACTAGCGAGTACAATGAGCAGTTCTTC
cdr3_aa: CAISENTGTSEYNEQFF
clone_size: -
v_call: TRBV10-3
d_call: TRBD2
j_call: TRBJ2-1

cdr3_nt: TGTGCCAGCAGCCCTAGCCTAGCGGCATACAATGAGCAGTTCTTC
cdr3_aa: CASSPSLAAYNEQFF
clone_size: -
v_call: TRBV6-2/TRBV6-3
d_call: TRBD2
j_call: TRBJ2-1

cdr3_nt: TGTGCCACCAGCAAGAAGTCTCCGGGTAACAGGGACAATTCACCCCTCCACTTT
cdr3_aa: CATSKKSPGNRDNSPLHF
clone_size: -
v_call: TRBV15
d_call: -
j_call: TRBJ1-6

cdr3_nt: TGTGCCAGCAGCCAAGAGGGGGGGTTGGGGAAAGAGACCCAGTACTTC
cdr3_aa: CASSQEGGLGKETQYF
clone_size: -
v_call: TRBV4-2
d_call: TRBD2
j_call: TRBJ2-5

cdr3_nt: TGTGCCAGCAGTCCGGGTATCACTGAAGCTTTCTTT
cdr3_aa: CASSPGITEAFF
clone_size: -
v_call: TRBV28
d_call: -
j_call: TRBJ1-1

cdr3_nt: TGTGCCAGCAGCCCGGGGGGATACCAAGAGACCCAGTACTTC
cdr3_aa: CASSPGGYQETQYF
clone_size: few
v_call: TRBV7-3
d_call: TRBD2
j_call: TRBJ2-5

cdr3_nt: TGTGCCAGTAGAAGCGACCCGACAGGGCGGATCGGCTACACCTTC
cdr3_aa: CASRSDPTGRIGYTF
clone_size: -
v_call: TRBV19
d_call: TRBD1
j_call: TRBJ1-2

cdr3_nt: TGTGCCAGTAGTAGTCCCATGGGGCAGTCGAACACTGAAGCTTTCTTT
cdr3_aa: CASSSPMGQSNTEAFF
clone_size: once
v_call: TRBV19
d_call: -
j_call: TRBJ1-1

cdr3_nt: TGTGCCAGCAGCTCAGGCGGGGTTAGCACAGATACGCAGTATTTT
cdr3_aa: CASSSGGVSTDTQYF
clone_size: -
v_call: TRBV7-3
d_call: -
j_call: TRBJ2-3

cdr3_nt: TGTGCCAGCAGTCCCGGGGTGAGTGAGCAGTTCTTC
cdr3_aa: CASSPGVSEQFF
clone_size: -
v_call: TRBV6-2/TRBV6-3
d_call: -
j_call: TRBJ2-1

cdr3_nt: TGTGCCAGCAGCTTAGGGCAGGTGCCCTCCTACGAGCAGTACTTC
cdr3_aa: CASSLGQVPSYEQYF
clone_size: -
v_call: TRBV7-3
d_call: -
j_call: TRBJ2-7

cdr3_nt: TGTGCCAGCAGCCACCATGGGACTAGCCGTACCTACGAGCAGTACTTC
cdr3_aa: CASSHHGTSRTYEQYF
clone_size: -
v_call: TRBV7-8
d_call: TRBD2
j_call: TRBJ2-7

cdr3_nt: TGTGCCAGTAGTTATGGACTGGGTAGGCGCGACACAGATACGCAGTATTTT
cdr3_aa: CASSYGLGRRDTDTQYF
clone_size: few
v_call: TRBV19
d_call: -
j_call: TRBJ2-3

cdr3_nt: TGTGCCAGCAGTTCCGTCTCCGGGACAGGAATATCCTACGAGCAGTACTTC
cdr3_aa: CASSSVSGTGISYEQYF
clone_size: few
v_call: TRBV28
d_call: TRBD1
j_call: TRBJ2-7